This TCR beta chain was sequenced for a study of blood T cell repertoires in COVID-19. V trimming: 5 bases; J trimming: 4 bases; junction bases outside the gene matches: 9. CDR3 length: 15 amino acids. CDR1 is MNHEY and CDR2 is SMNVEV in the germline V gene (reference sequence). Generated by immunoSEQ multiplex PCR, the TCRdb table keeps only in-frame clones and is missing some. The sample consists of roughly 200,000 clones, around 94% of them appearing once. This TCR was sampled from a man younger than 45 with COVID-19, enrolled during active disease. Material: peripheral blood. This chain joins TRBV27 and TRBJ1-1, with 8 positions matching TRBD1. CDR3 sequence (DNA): TGTGCCAGCAGTCCTTGGACAGGGAGTGGCACTGAAGCTTTCTTT. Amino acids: CASSPWTGSGTEAFF.